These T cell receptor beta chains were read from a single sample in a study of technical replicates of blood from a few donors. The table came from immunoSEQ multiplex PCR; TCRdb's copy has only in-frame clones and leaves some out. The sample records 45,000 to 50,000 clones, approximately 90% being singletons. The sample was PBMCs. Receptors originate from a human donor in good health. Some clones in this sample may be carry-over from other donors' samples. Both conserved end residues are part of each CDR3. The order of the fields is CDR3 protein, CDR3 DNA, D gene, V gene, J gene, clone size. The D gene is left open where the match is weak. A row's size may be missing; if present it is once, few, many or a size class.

CDR3aa: CASSSPRHGGGVGDTQYF
CDR3nt: TGTGCCAGCAGCTCCCCACGTCATGGCGGGGGGGTAGGAGATACGCAGTATTTT
d_gene: TRBD2
v_gene: TRBV7-9
j_gene: TRBJ2-3
abundance: once

CDR3aa: CASSMIAGPTDTQYF
CDR3nt: TGCGCCAGCAGCATGATAGCGGGACCCACAGATACGCAGTATTTT
d_gene: TRBD2
v_gene: TRBV4-1
j_gene: TRBJ2-3
abundance: .

CDR3aa: CASSPQGTDTQYF
CDR3nt: TGTGCCAGCAGCCCCCAGGGCACAGATACGCAGTATTTT
d_gene: .
v_gene: TRBV6-1
j_gene: TRBJ2-3
abundance: .

CDR3aa: CASSERVAGTDTQYF
CDR3nt: TGTGCCAGCAGTGAAAGGGTAGCGGGCACAGATACGCAGTATTTT
d_gene: .
v_gene: TRBV6-1
j_gene: TRBJ2-3
abundance: .

CDR3aa: CASGRDQGARSNSPLHF
CDR3nt: TGTGCCAGCGGCCGAGATCAGGGGGCGCGATCGAATTCACCCCTCCACTTT
d_gene: TRBD1
v_gene: TRBV2
j_gene: TRBJ1-6
abundance: .

CDR3aa: CASGPSTDTQYF
CDR3nt: TGTGCTAGTGGTCCTAGCACAGATACGCAGTATTTT
d_gene: .
v_gene: TRBV12-5
j_gene: TRBJ2-3
abundance: .

CDR3aa: CASSRRSAGGADTQYF
CDR3nt: TGTGCCAGCAGCAGACGTAGCGCGGGAGGTGCAGATACGCAGTATTTT
d_gene: TRBD2
v_gene: TRBV7-3
j_gene: TRBJ2-3
abundance: .

CDR3aa: CASSYNPGQSSYEQYF
CDR3nt: TGTGCCAGCAGCTACAATCCGGGACAAAGCTCCTACGAGCAGTACTTC
d_gene: .
v_gene: TRBV9
j_gene: TRBJ2-7
abundance: once

CDR3aa: CASKPDRAPGYGYTF
CDR3nt: TGCGCCAGCAAACCAGACAGGGCCCCGGGATATGGCTACACCTTC
d_gene: TRBD1
v_gene: TRBV5-1
j_gene: TRBJ1-2
abundance: .

CDR3aa: CASSPGRVGETQYF
CDR3nt: TGTGCCAGCAGCCCAGGGAGGGTAGGGGAGACCCAGTACTTC
d_gene: TRBD2
v_gene: TRBV7-2
j_gene: TRBJ2-5
abundance: .

CDR3aa: CASSLGPVTNSPLHF
CDR3nt: TGTGCCAGCAGCTTAGGCCCGGTGACAAATTCACCCCTCCACTTT
d_gene: .
v_gene: TRBV7-2
j_gene: TRBJ1-6
abundance: once

CDR3aa: CAMSGTAAYEQYF
CDR3nt: TGTGCCATGTCCGGGACAGCCGCCTACGAGCAGTACTTC
d_gene: TRBD1
v_gene: TRBV2
j_gene: TRBJ2-7
abundance: .

CDR3aa: CASSFRAGTYSYEQYF
CDR3nt: TGTGCCAGCAGCTTCCGAGCGGGGACCTACTCCTACGAGCAGTACTTC
d_gene: TRBD2
v_gene: TRBV11-2
j_gene: TRBJ2-7
abundance: .

CDR3aa: CASSPTSGSPLHF
CDR3nt: TGTGCCAGCTCCCCGACTTCTGGGTCACCCCTCCACTTT
d_gene: .
v_gene: TRBV27
j_gene: TRBJ1-6
abundance: .

CDR3aa: CASSYSTGGWGYGYTF
CDR3nt: TGTGCCAGCAGTTATTCCACAGGGGGCTGGGGCTATGGCTACACCTTC
d_gene: TRBD1
v_gene: TRBV6-5
j_gene: TRBJ1-2
abundance: once

CDR3aa: CASAGKGAGGNTIYF
CDR3nt: TGTGCCAGCGCCGGTAAAGGGGCGGGAGGAAACACCATATATTTT
d_gene: .
v_gene: TRBV6-6
j_gene: TRBJ1-3
abundance: .

CDR3aa: CASSDEDRLGYEQYF
CDR3nt: TGTGCCAGCAGCGACGAGGACAGGCTAGGCTACGAGCAGTACTTC
d_gene: TRBD1
v_gene: TRBV7-9
j_gene: TRBJ2-7
abundance: once

CDR3aa: CASSVGTLVNYGYTF
CDR3nt: TGTGCCAGTAGTGTCGGGACACTCGTTAACTATGGCTACACCTTC
d_gene: .
v_gene: TRBV19
j_gene: TRBJ1-2
abundance: .

CDR3aa: CASSVAKNTEAFF
CDR3nt: TGTGCCAGCAGCGTAGCCAAGAACACTGAAGCTTTCTTT
d_gene: .
v_gene: TRBV9
j_gene: TRBJ1-1
abundance: .

CDR3aa: CASSAGAQPQHF
CDR3nt: TGTGCCAGCAGCGCAGGGGCTCAGCCCCAGCATTTT
d_gene: .
v_gene: TRBV7-6
j_gene: TRBJ1-5
abundance: .

CDR3aa: CASSLRSRLAGESSYNEQFF
CDR3nt: TGTGCCAGCAGCTTAAGGTCCAGGCTAGCGGGAGAAAGCTCCTACAATGAGCAGTTCTTC
d_gene: TRBD2
v_gene: TRBV7-3
j_gene: TRBJ2-1
abundance: .

CDR3aa: CASSLTQGHTEAFF
CDR3nt: TGTGCCAGCAGCTTAACTCAGGGTCACACTGAAGCTTTCTTT
d_gene: .
v_gene: TRBV11-2
j_gene: TRBJ1-1
abundance: .

CDR3aa: CASSYADLRAFRETYNSPLHF
CDR3nt: TGTGCCAGCAGTTACGCGGACCTGCGTGCGTTCAGGGAAACCTATAATTCACCCCTCCACTTT
d_gene: .
v_gene: TRBV6-7
j_gene: TRBJ1-6
abundance: .

CDR3aa: CASSRGQQETQYF
CDR3nt: TGTGCCAGCAGCAGGGGACAGCAAGAGACCCAGTACTTC
d_gene: TRBD1
v_gene: TRBV11-2
j_gene: TRBJ2-5
abundance: .

CDR3aa: CASSSGGPSSEQYF
CDR3nt: TGTGCCAGCAGCTCCGGAGGCCCCTCCAGCGAGCAGTACTTC
d_gene: .
v_gene: TRBV7-3
j_gene: TRBJ2-7
abundance: .

CDR3aa: CASSIDSGGASGANVLTF
CDR3nt: TGTGCCAGTAGTATCGATAGCGGGGGGGCCTCTGGGGCCAACGTCCTGACTTTC
d_gene: TRBD2
v_gene: TRBV19
j_gene: TRBJ2-6
abundance: .

CDR3aa: CASSVGGQPIYGYTF
CDR3nt: TGTGCCAGCAGCGTAGGTGGGCAGCCCATCTATGGCTACACCTTC
d_gene: .
v_gene: TRBV9
j_gene: TRBJ1-2
abundance: .

CDR3aa: CASSAGQGSYTEAFF
CDR3nt: TGTGCCAGCAGCGCCGGACAGGGGAGTTACACTGAAGCTTTCTTT
d_gene: TRBD1
v_gene: TRBV5-4
j_gene: TRBJ1-1
abundance: .

CDR3aa: CASSFGQGSNEQYF
CDR3nt: TGCGCCAGCAGTTTCGGACAGGGGAGTAACGAGCAGTACTTC
d_gene: TRBD1
v_gene: TRBV5-1
j_gene: TRBJ2-7
abundance: .

CDR3aa: CSARTGEAGELFF
CDR3nt: TGCAGCGCTCGTACAGGGGAAGCCGGGGAGCTGTTTTTT
d_gene: TRBD1
v_gene: TRBV29-1
j_gene: TRBJ2-2
abundance: .

CDR3aa: CATAGMNTEAFF
CDR3nt: TGTGCCACCGCGGGGATGAACACTGAAGCTTTCTTT
d_gene: .
v_gene: TRBV10-3
j_gene: TRBJ1-1
abundance: once

CDR3aa: CASNSGQGIGEQYF
CDR3nt: TGTGCCAGCAACTCGGGACAGGGGATCGGCGAGCAGTACTTC
d_gene: TRBD1
v_gene: TRBV6-1
j_gene: TRBJ2-7
abundance: few

CDR3aa: CASSATTDGRYNEQFF
CDR3nt: TGTGCCAGCAGCGCCACGACGGATGGGAGATACAATGAGCAGTTCTTC
d_gene: .
v_gene: TRBV9
j_gene: TRBJ2-1
abundance: .

CDR3aa: CASSFGLAGGQGTQYF
CDR3nt: TGTGCCAGCAGCTTCGGACTAGCGGGGGGGCAGGGGACCCAGTACTTC
d_gene: TRBD2
v_gene: TRBV13
j_gene: TRBJ2-5
abundance: .

CDR3aa: CASSQEGRVTEAFF
CDR3nt: TGCGCCAGCAGCCAAGAGGGGAGGGTCACTGAAGCTTTCTTT
d_gene: .
v_gene: TRBV4-1
j_gene: TRBJ1-1
abundance: few

CDR3aa: CASTSRAGETQYF
CDR3nt: TGTGCCAGTACATCCAGGGCTGGCGAGACCCAGTACTTC
d_gene: .
v_gene: TRBV19
j_gene: TRBJ2-5
abundance: .

CDR3aa: CASSPYGLGLSAEAFF
CDR3nt: TGTGCCAGCAGCCCCTACGGGTTGGGTTTAAGTGCTGAAGCTTTCTTT
d_gene: .
v_gene: TRBV5-6
j_gene: TRBJ1-1
abundance: .

CDR3aa: CASSDLGTYTDTQYF
CDR3nt: TGTGCCAGCAGCGACCTCGGGACTTACACAGATACGCAGTATTTT
d_gene: .
v_gene: TRBV9
j_gene: TRBJ2-3
abundance: .

CDR3aa: CASRLQGAGGYTF
CDR3nt: TGTGCCAGTAGGCTTCAGGGGGCTGGTGGCTACACCTTC
d_gene: TRBD1
v_gene: TRBV19
j_gene: TRBJ1-2
abundance: .

CDR3aa: CASSLAAGGYEQYF
CDR3nt: TGTGCCAGCAGCTTGGCTGCAGGAGGCTACGAGCAGTACTTC
d_gene: .
v_gene: TRBV5-6
j_gene: TRBJ2-7
abundance: .

CDR3aa: CASSPVLRGDQPQHF
CDR3nt: TGTGCCAGCAGTCCGGTCCTCAGGGGTGATCAGCCCCAGCATTTT
d_gene: .
v_gene: TRBV27
j_gene: TRBJ1-5
abundance: .